This is a list of T cell receptor beta chains from one sample in a study of beta chain features in type 1 diabetes. TCRdb's copy holds only in-frame clones and misses some; the assay was immunoSEQ multiplex PCR. The sample holds over 120,000 clones, 8% to 13% seen once. Source material: naive CD4+ T cells from blood. Every receptor here comes from a man between 18 and 35 years old in good health. The CDR3 runs from the conserved cysteine through the conserved F or W.

J gene | V gene | CDR3 length | CDR3 protein
TRBJ2-5 | TRBV2 | 12 | CASGGATETQYF
TRBJ2-3 | TRBV18 | 14 | CASSPGGGADTQYF
TRBJ1-5 | TRBV30 | 12 | CAWNRVGQPQHF
TRBJ2-2 | TRBV7-9 | 15 | CASSPTTTGRGELFF
TRBJ2-2 | TRBV5-1 | 15 | CASSSVGGVLGELFF
TRBJ1-1 | TRBV7-8 | 12 | CASSLMTGEAFF
TRBJ2-1 | TRBV5-1 | 15 | CASSLVLAGDNEQFF
TRBJ1-4 | TRBV5-1 | 15 | CASSSTGATNEKLFF
TRBJ2-3 | TRBV4-3 | 14 | CASSQVVGRGIRYF
TRBJ2-2 | TRBV7-2 | 16 | CASSLVATLDTGELFF
TRBJ2-1 | TRBV4-3 | 16 | CASSQEASGGNNEQFF
TRBJ2-5 | TRBV29-1 | 15 | CSVGLGQVVRGTQYF
TRBJ2-5 | TRBV28 | 12 | CASGRDQETQYF
TRBJ2-1 | TRBV5-1 | 14 | CASSSLQGAVEQFF
TRBJ2-3 | TRBV5-4 | 16 | CASSLLRGPDTDTQYF
TRBJ2-7 | TRBV5-6 | 14 | CASSLVRDSYEQYF
TRBJ1-1 | TRBV2 | 14 | CASSEQGVVTEAFF
TRBJ2-7 | TRBV11-3 | 15 | CASSPSPDRVYEQYF
TRBJ1-2 | TRBV7-2 | 13 | CASSFTDRYGYTF
TRBJ2-7 | TRBV7-2 | 18 | CASSTPRFLRDGSYEQYF
TRBJ1-2 | TRBV5-1 | 14 | CASSLGRGNYGYTF
TRBJ2-7 | TRBV29-1 | 12 | CSVRQASYEQYF
TRBJ2-1 | TRBV27 | 13 | CASSAPLRAQQFF
TRBJ2-3 | TRBV7-3 | 14 | CASTKTSGVDTQYF
TRBJ2-1 | TRBV28 | 16 | CASSSSGQGNDDEQFF
TRBJ1-1 | TRBV5-4 | 14 | CASSLARDSDEAFF
TRBJ2-1 | TRBV7-2 | 13 | CASSPSSYNEQFF